The 17 T cell receptor beta chains given below trace back to one sample, sequenced in a study of T cell responses to AZD1222 COVID-19 vaccine. Assay: immunoSEQ multiplex PCR; the TCRdb copy retains only in-frame clones and omits some. The table records 20,000 or so clones, roughly 79% of them present only once. Sequenced here: peripheral blood, sampled 28 days after the second AZD1222 dose. Every receptor here comes from an adult who received the AZD1222 COVID-19 vaccine.

The rearrangement joins TRBV4-1 to TRBJ1-1; 8 nucleotides align to TRBD1. The CDR3 extends over 13 amino acids. With 4 bases clipped from V and 6 bases from J, the junction kept 4 bases outside the gene matches. The germline gives CDR1 MGHRA, CDR2 YSYEKL. DNA of the CDR3: TGCGCCAGCAGCCGGGACAGGCAGGCTGAAGCTTTCTTT. This translates into CASSRDRQAEAFF.

This clone appeared a few times. The V gene is TRBV7-2, the J gene TRBJ2-1; tentatively, D is TRBD1 or TRBD2 (5 bases each). Germline V gene sequence: CDR1 SGHTA, CDR2 FQGNSA. The CDR3 has 16 amino acids. The V gene lost 7 bases and the J gene lost 2 bases, with 18 bases spanning the gap. CDR3 loop: CASNYQAGSAYNEQFF. The CDR3 coding sequence is TGTGCCAGCAACTACCAAGCAGGGAGCGCCTACAATGAGCAGTTCTTC.

This clone has a handful of counts. This sequence joins TRBV4-1 and TRBJ1-2, with D perhaps TRBD1 (5 bases). Germline CDR1 MGHRA, CDR2 YSYEKL. The CDR3 contains 15 residues. The V gene lost 0 bases and the J gene lost 5 bases, with 13 bases spanning the gap. The CDR3 DNA is TGCGCCAGCAGCCAAGATTTCGGGGGGGGATATGGCTACACCTTC. This encodes CASSQDFGGGYGYTF.

The chain has TRBV7-9 and TRBJ2-5, with D possibly being TRBD2 (5 bases). The V gene's germline CDR1 is SEHNR and CDR2 FQNEAQ (reference sequence). V was pared by 7 bases and J by 4 bases, with 13 bases between. CDR3 length equals 13 residues. CDR3 sequence (DNA): TGTGCCAGCACCACACTAGTATCAGAGACCCAGTACTTC. This gives the protein CASTTLVSETQYF.

DNA of the CDR3: TGTGCCAGCAGCGACCGGGACAGGGGGCCACCCCTCCACTTT. Amino acids: CASSDRDRGPPLHF. The gene calls are TRBV3-1 (or the pseudogene TRBV3-2) and TRBJ1-6, with 12 nucleotides matching TRBD1. The V and J ends lost 5 bases and 11 bases, in that order; junction bases with no gene match: 4. CDR3 size: 14 residues. Germline CDR1 LGHDT, CDR2 YNNKEL (reference sequence).

V gene TRBV5-1 combines with J gene TRBJ1-3; unclear D gene. CDR3 length equals 13 residues. V lost 3 bases and J lost 2, with 6 bases in between. Germline V gives CDR1 SGHRS, CDR2 YFSETQ. CDR3 region: CASSSAAGNTIYF. CDR3 nucleotides: TGCGCCAGCAGCTCCGCCGCTGGAAACACCATATATTTT.

J is TRBJ1-1 and V is TRBV27; D may be TRBD1 (5 bases). The V gene lost 9 bases and the J gene lost 1 base, with 12 bases spanning the gap. Per the germline V gene, CDR1 is MNHEY and CDR2 is SMNVEV (reference sequence). This CDR3 spans 13 amino acids. The DNA of the CDR3 is TGTGCCAGTCAGGGCGGCAGGAACACTGAAGCTTTCTTT. As protein: CASQGGRNTEAFF.

The rearrangement uses TRBV29-1 and TRBJ2-7; 10 bases are shared with TRBD2. Germline CDR1 and CDR2: SQVTM and ANQGSEA. The CDR3 covers 15 residues. J lost 6 bases, V lost 4 bases, and 12 bases had no gene match. CDR3 region: CSVVGLAGAVGEQYF. CDR3 coding DNA: TGCAGCGTTGTGGGTCTAGCGGGAGCTGTGGGCGAGCAGTACTTC.

The J gene is TRBJ1-5, the V gene TRBV6-5; no reliable D call. Trimming left V 8 bases short and J 6 bases short, with 14 bases between. The CDR3 has 13 residues. CDR1 is MNHEY and CDR2 is SVGAGI in the germline V gene. CDR3 bases: TGTGCCAGCGCGGCCAGGAAGGGTCAGCCCCAGCATTTT. This encodes CASAARKGQPQHF.

The rearrangement uses TRBV27 and TRBJ1-1; tentatively, D is TRBD1 (6 bases). Germline CDR1 reads MNHEY; CDR2 reads SMNVEV (reference sequence). The CDR3 extends over 15 amino acids. The ends were cut back, 5 bases at V and 4 bases at J, with 17 bases in the middle. The CDR3 protein is CASSAQGRGVTEAFF. The CDR3 DNA follows: TGTGCCAGCAGTGCTCAGGGGCGAGGAGTCACTGAAGCTTTCTTT.

The chain uses TRBV10-3 and TRBJ1-5; the match to TRBD1 covers 11 bases. Germline V gene lookup returns CDR1 ENHRY and CDR2 SYGVKD. V lost 5 bases, J lost 6 bases, and 3 bases stayed unmatched. The CDR3 has 14 amino acids. CDR3 protein: CAISRTGGGQPQHF. For the CDR3, the DNA is TGTGCCATCAGTAGGACAGGGGGCGGTCAGCCCCAGCATTTT.

This rearrangement joins TRBV19 to TRBJ1-1; possibly TRBD1 for D (5 bases). The V end was cut by 3 bases, the J end by 1 base, with 9 bases between. The length of the CDR3 is 14 residues. CDR1 is LNHDA and CDR2 is SQIVND in the germline V gene (reference sequence). As DNA, the CDR3 is TGTGCCAGTAGTATCGGGGGATGGAACACTGAAGCTTTCTTT. Translated, it gives CASSIGGWNTEAFF.

The chain uses TRBV19 and TRBJ1-3; the D is unclear. Per the germline V gene, CDR1 is LNHDA and CDR2 is SQIVND (reference sequence). The CDR3 has 15 amino acids. V was trimmed by 3 bases and J by 3 bases, leaving 12 bases between them. The CDR3 sequence: CASSIPQDIGNTIYF. Written as DNA, the CDR3 is TGTGCCAGTAGTATCCCCCAGGATATTGGAAACACCATATATTTT.

The chain employs TRBV6-6 and TRBJ1-4; no firm D call. The germline V gene encodes CDR1 MNHNY and CDR2 SVGAGI (reference sequence). V was trimmed by 7 bases and J by 0 bases, leaving 3 bases between them. The CDR3 loop spans 12 amino acids. CDR3 sequence (DNA): TGTGCCAGCAAGACAACTAATGAAAAACTGTTTTTT. It encodes CASKTTNEKLFF.

V and J are TRBV6-5 and TRBJ2-3, with a possible D match to TRBD1 (6 bases). Trimming took off 7 bases at V and 1 base at J, with 15 bases between the two ends. Germline CDR1 reads MNHEY; CDR2 reads SVGAGI. The CDR3 contains 15 residues. CDR3 loop: CASKQGFHRTDTQYF. The CDR3 nucleotides read TGTGCCAGCAAACAGGGATTTCATCGCACAGATACGCAGTATTTT.

This chain connects TRBV5-6 to TRBJ1-6; TRBD1 might be the D (5 bases). The CDR3 extends over 16 amino acids. Deletions cut 4 bases from V and 7 bases from J, with 18 bases between. Germline assignment: CDR1 SGHDT and CDR2 YYEEEE. CDR3 sequence: CASSDLAGTENSPLHF. For the CDR3, the DNA is TGTGCCAGCAGCGATTTGGCCGGGACGGAGAATTCACCCCTCCACTTT.

The chain joins TRBV3-1 (or the pseudogene TRBV3-2) to TRBJ2-7, with D perhaps matching TRBD2 (6 bases). The CDR3 has 15 amino acids. Trimming took 4 bases from V and 4 from J, leaving 17 bases between them. Germline V lookup: CDR1 LGHDT, CDR2 YNNKEL (reference sequence). CDR3 residues: CASSPAWGAGYEQYF. The CDR3 region has the DNA TGTGCCAGCAGCCCTGCCTGGGGCGCGGGATACGAGCAGTACTTC.